This T cell receptor beta chain was sequenced in a study of blood T cell repertoires in COVID-19. Study summary: Whether acute or convalescent, the COVID-19 samples came from the United States, Italy and Spain. The analysed material was cDNA or gDNA that came from T cells, B-cell-depleted T cells, or PBMCs.

This CDR3 region has 16 residues. Germline V gene data show CDR1 as SEHNR and CDR2 as FQNEAQ (reference sequence). The J segment lost 1 base and the V segment lost 5 bases, leaving 9 bases of the junction unmatched. Original handling: Estimation of nucleated cell counts was performed using reference gene primer amplification. This table comes from immunoSEQ multiplex PCR, and its TCRdb copy is limited to in-frame clones, with some not included. The V and J calls and clone size are taken from that table; D and trimming were inferred from the DNA. This sample has more than 65,000 clones, with 84% found just once. This clone was detected once.

V is TRBV7-9 and J is TRBJ2-7; the match to TRBD1 covers 9 bases. The clonotype originates from a man aged 50 to 60 with acute or convalescent COVID-19. The sequenced sample was peripheral blood. In nucleotides, the CDR3 is TGTGCCAGCAGCCTCACCGGGACAGGGAGGTCCTACGAGCAGTACTTC. Amino acids: CASSLTGTGRSYEQYF. Supplemented by reference TRBV7-9 and TRBJ2-7, the full variable domain reads DTGVSQNPRHKITKRGQNVTFRCDPISEHNRLYWYRQTLGQGPEFLTYFQNEAQLEKSRLLSDRFSAERPKGSFSTLEIQRTEQGDSAMYLCASSLTGTGRSYEQYFGPGTRLTVT.